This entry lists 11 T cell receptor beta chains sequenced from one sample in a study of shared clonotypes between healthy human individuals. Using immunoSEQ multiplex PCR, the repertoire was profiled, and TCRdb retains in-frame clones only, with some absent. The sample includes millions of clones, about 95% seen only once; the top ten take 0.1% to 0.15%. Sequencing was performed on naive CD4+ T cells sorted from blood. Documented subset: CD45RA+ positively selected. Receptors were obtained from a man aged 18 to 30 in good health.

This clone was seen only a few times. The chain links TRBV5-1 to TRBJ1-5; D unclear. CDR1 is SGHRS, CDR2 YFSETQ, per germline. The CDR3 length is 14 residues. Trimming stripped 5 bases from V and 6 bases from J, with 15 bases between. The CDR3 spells CASSWTPGIQPQHF. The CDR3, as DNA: TGCGCCAGCAGTTGGACCCCGGGGATTCAGCCCCAGCATTTT.

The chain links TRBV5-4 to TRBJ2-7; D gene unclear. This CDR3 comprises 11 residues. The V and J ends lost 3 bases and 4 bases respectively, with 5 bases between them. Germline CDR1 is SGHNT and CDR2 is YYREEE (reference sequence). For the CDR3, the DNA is TGTGCCAGCAGCTCACTATACGAGCAGTACTTC. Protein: CASSSLYEQYF. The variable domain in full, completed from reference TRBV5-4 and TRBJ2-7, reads ETGVTQSPTHLIKTRGQQVTLRCSSQSGHNTVSWYQQALGQGPQFIFQYYREEENGRGNFPPRFSGLQFPNYSSELNVNALELDDSALYLCASSSLYEQYFGPGTRLTVT.

The CDR3 DNA follows: TGCGCCAGCAGCCTCTTAGGGCTTCCTAATGAAAAACTGTTTTTT. Translating it yields CASSLLGLPNEKLFF. This sequence joins TRBV4-1 and TRBJ1-4, with D hard to call. This CDR3 comprises 15 residues. V was shortened by 4 bases and J by 3 bases, with 12 bases between the two germline ends. Per germline, CDR1 MGHRA and CDR2 YSYEKL.

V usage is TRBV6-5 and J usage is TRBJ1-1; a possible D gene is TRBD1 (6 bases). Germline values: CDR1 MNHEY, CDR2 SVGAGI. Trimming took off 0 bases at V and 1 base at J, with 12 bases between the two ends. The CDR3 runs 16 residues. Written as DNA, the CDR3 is TGTGCCAGCAGTTACTCGAGGAGGGGGGCGAACACTGAAGCTTTCTTT. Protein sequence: CASSYSRRGANTEAFF.

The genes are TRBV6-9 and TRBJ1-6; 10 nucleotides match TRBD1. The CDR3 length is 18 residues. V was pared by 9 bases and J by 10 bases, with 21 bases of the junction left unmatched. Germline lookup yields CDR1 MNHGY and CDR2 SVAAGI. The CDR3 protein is CARKLRDRGRSIGSPLHF. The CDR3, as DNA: TGTGCCAGGAAACTCCGGGACAGGGGCCGGTCTATTGGATCACCCCTCCACTTT.

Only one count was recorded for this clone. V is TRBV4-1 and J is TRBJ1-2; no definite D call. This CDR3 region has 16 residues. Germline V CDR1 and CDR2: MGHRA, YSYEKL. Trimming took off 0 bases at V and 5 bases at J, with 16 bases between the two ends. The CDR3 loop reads CASSQEPLTISYGYTF. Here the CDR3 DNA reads TGCGCCAGCAGCCAAGAGCCCCTGACGATCTCTTATGGCTACACCTTC.

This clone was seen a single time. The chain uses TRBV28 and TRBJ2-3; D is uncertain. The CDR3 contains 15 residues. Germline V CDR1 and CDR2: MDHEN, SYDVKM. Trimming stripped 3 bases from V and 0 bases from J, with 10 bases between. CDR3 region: CASSLGITSTDTQYF. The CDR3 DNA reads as TGTGCCAGCAGTTTGGGAATCACTAGCACAGATACGCAGTATTTT.

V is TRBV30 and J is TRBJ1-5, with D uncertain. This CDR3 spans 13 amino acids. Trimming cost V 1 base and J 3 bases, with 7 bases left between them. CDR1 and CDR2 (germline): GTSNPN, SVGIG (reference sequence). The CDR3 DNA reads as TGTGCCTGGAGTGGGACCCTCAATCAGCCCCAGCATTTT. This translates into CAWSGTLNQPQHF.

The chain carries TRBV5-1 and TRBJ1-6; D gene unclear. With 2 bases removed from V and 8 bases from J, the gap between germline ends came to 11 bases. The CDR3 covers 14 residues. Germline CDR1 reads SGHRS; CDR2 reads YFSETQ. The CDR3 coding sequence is TGCGCCAGCAGCTTTGCGGGGAAGGATTCACCCCTCCACTTT. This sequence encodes CASSFAGKDSPLHF.

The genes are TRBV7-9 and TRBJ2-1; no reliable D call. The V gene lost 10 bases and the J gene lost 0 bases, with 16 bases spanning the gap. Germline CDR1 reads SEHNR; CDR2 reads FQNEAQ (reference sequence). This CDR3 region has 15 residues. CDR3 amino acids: CATGNGWSSYNEQFF. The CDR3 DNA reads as TGTGCCACTGGAAACGGGTGGAGCTCCTACAATGAGCAGTTCTTC.

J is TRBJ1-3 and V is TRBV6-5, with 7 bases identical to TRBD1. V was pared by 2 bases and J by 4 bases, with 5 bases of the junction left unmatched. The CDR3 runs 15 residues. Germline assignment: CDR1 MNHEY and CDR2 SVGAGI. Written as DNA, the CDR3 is TGTGCCAGCAGTTACACTACAGGGGTCGGAAACACCATATATTTT. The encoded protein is CASSYTTGVGNTIYF.